These 30 T cell receptor beta chains were sequenced from one sample in a study of blood T cell repertoires in COVID-19. Libraries were prepared by immunoSEQ multiplex PCR; TCRdb keeps only in-frame clonotypes and omits some of them. The table records about 280,000 clones, roughly 80% of them present only once. The sample comprised PBMCs or T cells enriched from blood (not recorded which). The receptors derive from a man between 40 and 49 years old who had been exposed to COVID-19.

The chain is built from TRBV5-1 and TRBJ1-2, with TRBD1 as a possible D gene (5 bases). V lost 4 bases and J 14 bases, leaving 18 bases between the germline ends. The CDR3 runs to 12 residues. Per the germline V gene, CDR1 is SGHRS and CDR2 is YFSETQ. CDR3 sequence reads: CASSVEGRVHTF. The DNA for the CDR3 is TGCGCCAGCAGCGTGGAGGGCAGGGTCCATACCTTC.

The genes are TRBV14 and TRBJ1-1, with a possible D match to TRBD1 (6 bases). The germline CDR1 and CDR2 sequences are SGHDN and FVKESK. Trimming removed 1 base from V and 11 bases from J, with 14 bases in between. The CDR3 length is 13 residues. CDR3 nucleotide sequence: TGTGCCAGCAGCCAAGTTGTTTTCGACAGGGCTTTCTTT. Its translation is CASSQVVFDRAFF. The entire variable domain, with the rest obtained from reference TRBV14 and TRBJ1-1, is as follows: EAGVTQFPSHSVIEKGQTVTLRCDPISGHDNLYWYRRVMGKEIKFLLHFVKESKQDESGMPNNRFLAERTGGTYSTLKVQPAELEDSGVYFCASSQVVFDRAFFGQGTRLTVV.

The DNA of the CDR3 is TGTGCCAGCAGCTCGCCCCATCAGGGGAACTATGGCTACACCTTC. Its translation is CASSSPHQGNYGYTF. This chain connects TRBV5-4 to TRBJ1-2, with D tentatively TRBD1 (6 bases). CDR1 and CDR2 (germline): SGHNT, YYREEE (reference sequence). Trimming removed 3 bases from V and 2 bases from J, with 14 bases in between. This CDR3 is 15 amino acids long.

The chain links TRBV27 to TRBJ2-1, with D uncertain. V was shortened by 4 bases and J by 9 bases, with 4 bases between the two germline ends. The CDR3 consists of 10 residues. Germline loops: CDR1 MNHEY, CDR2 SMNVEV (reference sequence). The CDR3 spells CASSSCEQFF. DNA for the CDR3: TGTGCCAGCAGTTCATGTGAGCAGTTCTTC.

The V gene is TRBV11-2, the J gene TRBJ1-6; a possible D gene is TRBD1 (5 bases). V shed 5 bases and J shed 10 bases, with 12 bases lying between them. The CDR3 spans 13 residues. The V gene's germline CDR1 is SGHAT and CDR2 FQNNGV. The CDR3 is CASSPTGASPLHF. The CDR3 bases are TGTGCCAGCAGCCCAACTGGGGCGTCACCCCTCCACTTT.

The chain couples TRBV4-1 to TRBJ1-5; possibly TRBD1 for D (5 bases). CDR1 is MGHRA, CDR2 YSYEKL, per germline. This CDR3 region has 15 residues. Between the trimmed V and J ends, which lost 3 bases and 6 bases, there was a span of 15 bases. CDR3 protein: CASSQVGRVSQPQHF. The CDR3 DNA reads TGCGCCAGCAGCCAGGTGGGCAGGGTCAGTCAGCCCCAGCATTTT.

The chain couples TRBV10-3 to TRBJ2-2, with TRBD1 matching 7 bases. Germline V gives CDR1 ENHRY, CDR2 SYGVKD. CDR3 length equals 16 residues. The V and J ends lost 4 bases and 1 base, in that order; junction bases with no gene match: 6. The CDR3 reads CAISGPTGRNTGELFF. CDR3 nucleotide sequence: TGTGCCATCAGTGGCCCGACAGGGAGGAACACCGGGGAGCTGTTTTTT.

This clone was observed a single time. V is TRBV3-1 (or the pseudogene TRBV3-2) and J is TRBJ2-2; possible D gene TRBD2, 5 bases. Looked up from germline, CDR1 is LGHDT and CDR2 is YNNKEL (reference sequence). The length of the CDR3 is 15 residues. Trimming left V 2 bases short and J 6 bases short, with 13 bases between. CDR3 in DNA: TGTGCCAGCAGCCAATCTCCTAGCCTTCCCGGGGAGCTGTTTTTT. Residues: CASSQSPSLPGELFF.

The gene calls are TRBV3-1 (or the pseudogene TRBV3-2) and TRBJ2-3, with D perhaps matching TRBD1 (6 bases). This CDR3 region has 15 residues. The germline gives CDR1 LGHDT, CDR2 YNNKEL (reference sequence). V lost 0 bases and J lost 9, with 16 bases in between. The CDR3 DNA reads as TGTGCCAGCAGCCAAGATTTAAGGGACACCCTCACGCAGTATTTT. Translation gives CASSQDLRDTLTQYF.

The V gene is TRBV13, the J gene TRBJ2-2; 8 bases agree with TRBD2. The CDR3 extends over 15 amino acids. CDR1 PRHDT and CDR2 FYEKMQ come from the germline V gene (reference sequence). V gave up 4 bases and J gave up 7 bases; unmatched junction bases: 8. The CDR3 coding sequence is TGTGCCAGCAGCTATAACGGGAGGGAGGTCGGGGAGCTGTTTTTT. Translated, it gives CASSYNGREVGELFF.

The chain recombines TRBV29-1 with TRBJ2-7; maybe TRBD2 (6 bases). CDR3 length: 13 residues. Trimming took off 6 bases at V and 12 bases at J, with 24 bases between the two ends. Germline V lookup: CDR1 SQVTM, CDR2 ANQGSEA. The CDR3 nucleotides are TGCAGCGTCGAACTCGTGACGACCGGGACTGGGTACTTC. This codes for CSVELVTTGTGYF.

The genes are TRBV12-3 or TRBV12-4 and TRBJ2-3; no definite D call. There are 11 residues in the CDR3. V was cut by 3 bases and J by 5 bases, with 3 bases left in between. CDR3 sequence reads: CASSFLDTQYF. CDR3 coding DNA: TGTGCCAGCAGTTTCCTAGATACGCAGTATTTT.

This clone appeared once. The CDR3 here is CASSLSGTYEQYF. The DNA of the CDR3 is TGTGCCAGCAGCCTTAGCGGGACCTACGAGCAGTACTTC. J is TRBJ2-7 and V is TRBV5-4, with 8 positions matching TRBD2. V lost 4 bases to trimming and J lost 2 bases; unmatched junction nucleotides: 2. Germline CDR1 reads SGHNT; CDR2 reads YYREEE (reference sequence). The CDR3 has 13 residues. The full variable domain, its missing parts supplied by reference TRBV5-4 and TRBJ2-7, is ETGVTQSPTHLIKTRGQQVTLRCSSQSGHNTVSWYQQALGQGPQFIFQYYREEENGRGNFPPRFSGLQFPNYSSELNVNALELDDSALYLCASSLSGTYEQYFGPGTRLTVT.

The V and J genes are TRBV12-3 or TRBV12-4 and TRBJ1-3; D not certain. V lost 7 bases to trimming and J lost 4 bases, with 11 bases between them. The CDR3 covers 13 residues. CDR3 loop: CASITSGGNTIYF. In nucleotides, the CDR3 is TGTGCCAGCATAACCAGTGGCGGAAACACCATATATTTT.

This sequence joins TRBV9 and TRBJ1-2, with TRBD1 matching over 8 bases. The CDR3 is made up of 15 amino acids. After removal of 3 bases from V and 5 bases from J, the junction contained 9 bases not matched to a gene. CDR1 is SGDLS and CDR2 is YYNGEE in the germline V gene. The CDR3 DNA follows: TGTGCCAGCAGCGGCGAGGACAGGGTTTATTATGGCTACACCTTC. Encoded protein: CASSGEDRVYYGYTF.

This clone was picked up a small number of times. V is TRBV11-2 and J is TRBJ1-2; 9 bases map to TRBD1. Germline CDR1 reads SGHAT; CDR2 reads FQNNGV. CDR3 length: 16 amino acids. Unmatched junction bases numbered 13, after V lost 5 bases and J lost 6 bases. This chain's CDR3 is CASSLSKGTGHHGYTF. CDR3 coding DNA: TGTGCCAGCAGCCTATCGAAAGGGACAGGGCATCATGGCTACACCTTC.

A word on this clone: At one end, the junction sequence differs from germline, possibly due to a read error. CDR3 sequence (DNA): TGTGCCAGCAGTGACTCACAGGGGGTCTCCTACGAGCAGTACTTC. It yields the protein CASSDSQGVSYEQYF. The gene calls are TRBV6-5 and TRBJ2-7; 8 positions agree with TRBD1. The CDR3 has 15 residues. Germline V gene data show CDR1 as MNHEY and CDR2 as SVGAGI.

The V call is TRBV5-1, the J call TRBJ2-7; D may be TRBD2 (6 bases). This CDR3 region has 15 residues. Germline CDR1 and CDR2: SGHRS and YFSETQ. V shed 4 bases and J shed 2 bases, with 16 bases lying between them. Here the CDR3 DNA reads TGCGCCAGCAGCGTAAACCGGGACTCAACCTACGAGCAGTACTTC. This codes for CASSVNRDSTYEQYF.

The J gene is TRBJ1-4, the V gene TRBV3-1 (or the pseudogene TRBV3-2); D gene ambiguous. Germline V CDR1 and CDR2: LGHDT, YNNKEL (reference sequence). V was pared by 0 bases and J by 0 bases, with 8 bases between. The CDR3 consists of 16 residues. DNA of the CDR3: TGTGCCAGCAGCCAAGATTGGGGAGCAACTAATGAAAAACTGTTTTTT. Amino acids: CASSQDWGATNEKLFF.

The V call is TRBV3-1 (or the pseudogene TRBV3-2), the J call TRBJ1-5, with D perhaps matching TRBD1 (5 bases). The CDR3 is 15 residues long. Between the trimmed V and J ends, which lost 2 bases and 7 bases, there was a span of 15 bases. Germline lookup yields CDR1 LGHDT and CDR2 YNNKEL (reference sequence). This chain's CDR3 is CASSQHPRAEQPQHF. CDR3 in DNA: TGTGCCAGCAGCCAACATCCCAGGGCGGAACAGCCCCAGCATTTT.

With regard to this clone: The sample has other DNA sequences that encode this CDR3 too. This sequence joins TRBV11-3 and TRBJ2-7; 9 bases align to TRBD2. This CDR3 is built from 13 residues. Losses at the gene ends were 5 bases for V and 3 bases for J; bases not matched to a gene: 2. Per the germline V gene, CDR1 is SGHNT and CDR2 is YENEEA. CDR3 protein: CASSRSGSYEQYF. The CDR3 nucleotides are TGTGCCAGCAGCCGTAGCGGGAGCTACGAGCAGTACTTC.

The chain employs TRBV10-3 and TRBJ1-1; D is unclear. Deletions cut 4 bases from V and 1 base from J, with 19 bases between. Germline CDR1 reads ENHRY; CDR2 reads SYGVKD. The CDR3 spans 17 residues. The CDR3 DNA is TGTGCCATCAGTGCGTCACTTTCGTATCGGGGGAACACTGAAGCTTTCTTT. Translating it yields CAISASLSYRGNTEAFF.

The chain joins TRBV5-1 to TRBJ1-1, with TRBD1 identical over 10 bases. The CDR3 has 16 amino acids. J gave up 9 bases and V 4 bases, and 15 bases lay outside the gene matches. The germline CDR1 and CDR2 sequences are SGHRS and YFSETQ. CDR3: CASSEEGGTGVSKAFF. The CDR3 nucleotides are TGCGCCAGCAGCGAGGAAGGTGGGACAGGGGTTTCGAAAGCTTTCTTT.

This chain connects TRBV23-1 to TRBJ1-2; D is unclear. TRBV23-1 is recorded as an ORF, its role being uncertain. This CDR3 has 13 residues. Between the trimmed V and J ends, which lost 4 bases and 7 bases, there was a span of 13 bases. The DNA for the CDR3 is TGCGCCAGCAGTCCCGTCGGTTCGGGTGGCTACACCTTC. Its translation is CASSPVGSGGYTF.

In this sample, this clone turned up once. The same CDR3 can be traced to other DNA sequences in this sample. The chain recombines TRBV29-1 with TRBJ1-1; D remains unclear. There are 13 residues in the CDR3. Germline V gives CDR1 SQVTM, CDR2 ANQGSEA. V dropped 4 bases and J dropped 2 bases, with 11 bases sitting between them. CDR3 region: CSVGRRLNTEAFF. The CDR3 DNA reads TGCAGCGTTGGTCGGCGACTTAACACTGAAGCTTTCTTT.

The table lists this clone with a few counts. This chain links TRBV5-1 with TRBJ2-1, with 11 bases matching TRBD2. CDR1 SGHRS and CDR2 YFSETQ come from the germline V gene. The CDR3 contains 16 residues. V lost 4 bases, J lost 8 bases, and 11 bases stayed unmatched. The CDR3 region has the DNA TGCGCCAGCAGCCATGATAGCGGGAGGGCCGTCTATGAGCAGTTCTTC. This encodes CASSHDSGRAVYEQFF. The full variable domain, with the rest looked up from reference TRBV5-1 and TRBJ2-1, is KAGVTQTPRYLIKTRGQQVTLSCSPISGHRSVSWYQQTPGQGLQFLFEYFSETQRNKGNFPGRFSGRQFSNSRSEMNVSTLELGDSALYLCASSHDSGRAVYEQFFGPGTRLTVL.

The CDR3 loop reads CASSLSGRYEQYF. The DNA of the CDR3 is TGTGCCAGCAGCTTAAGTGGGCGCTACGAGCAGTACTTC. V is TRBV7-6 and J is TRBJ2-7, with no clear D. The CDR3 consists of 13 residues. The V gene's germline CDR1 is SGHVS and CDR2 FNYEAQ. V lost 2 bases and J 3 bases, leaving 8 bases between the germline ends.

The chain is built from TRBV11-2 and TRBJ2-7; tentatively, D is TRBD1 (5 bases). Germline loops: CDR1 SGHAT, CDR2 FQNNGV. V lost 3 bases, J lost 5 bases, and 17 bases lay in between. The CDR3 sequence is 15 residues long. The CDR3 DNA sequence: TGTGCCAGCAGCTTTTTAAACAGGCCGGTCAACGAGCAGTACTTC. Translating gives CASSFLNRPVNEQYF.

The V gene is TRBV6-4, the J gene TRBJ1-1; TRBD1 aligns across 8 bases. CDR1 MRHNA and CDR2 SNTAGT come from the germline V gene. CDR3 length: 14 residues. Trimming removed 4 bases from V and 4 bases from J; junction bases left unmatched: 5. Here the CDR3 reads CASSVGQGVTEAFF. DNA of the CDR3: TGTGCCAGCAGTGTCGGACAGGGCGTCACTGAAGCTTTCTTT.

V gene TRBV14 combines with J gene TRBJ1-4, with D uncertain. V shed 4 bases and J shed 2 bases, with 11 bases lying between them. The CDR3 covers 15 residues. Germline V gene lookup returns CDR1 SGHDN and CDR2 FVKESK. The CDR3 DNA reads as TGTGCCAGCAGCCCAGCGAGGATCACTAATGAAAAACTGTTTTTT. Its translation: CASSPARITNEKLFF.